This TCR beta chain was captured by sequencing in a study of shared clonotypes between healthy human individuals. Study outcomes and limitations: Sampling covered blood only; tissue repertoires likely differ.

Sequencing used immunoSEQ multiplex PCR; TCRdb keeps in-frame clones, though not all of them. Of 450,000 to 500,000 clones listed, 70% to 80% are singletons. The CDR3 extends over 15 amino acids. Trimming took 0 bases from V and 2 from J, leaving 10 bases between them. Germline V gives CDR1 SGHVS, CDR2 FQNEAQ. On this clone itself: Its antigen is as yet unknown.

Sequenced: PBMCs. The source is a woman aged 40 to 50 in good health. Some clones in this sample may be carry-over from other donors' samples. The chain couples TRBV7-8 to TRBJ1-1, with unresolved D. CDR3 DNA sequence: TGTGCCAGCAGCTTAGCGGCATCGGCAAACACTGAAGCTTTCTTT. It translates to CASSLAASANTEAFF.